This TCR beta chain was recorded in a study of chemoradiotherapy in HPV16-positive cancers. The CDR3 runs 16 residues. Germline CDR1 SSHAT, CDR2 FNYEAQ (reference sequence). Profiling relied on immunoSEQ multiplex PCR, and the TCRdb table lists in-frame clones only, not all of them. The data hold approximately 1,800 clones, with 60% to 80% observed a single time. A word on this clone: One end of the junction is discordant with germline, which a read error may explain.

The specimen was tumor tissue, collected from a patient who underwent chemoradiotherapy. The V call is TRBV7-7, the J call TRBJ2-1; 13 bases are shared with TRBD2. This TCR derives from a human donor with HPV-associated anogenital cancer. The CDR3 nucleotides read TGTGCTAGCAGCCTCGGACTAGCGGGAGCCCGGGATGAGCAGTTCTTC. Its protein product is CASSLGLAGARDEQFF.